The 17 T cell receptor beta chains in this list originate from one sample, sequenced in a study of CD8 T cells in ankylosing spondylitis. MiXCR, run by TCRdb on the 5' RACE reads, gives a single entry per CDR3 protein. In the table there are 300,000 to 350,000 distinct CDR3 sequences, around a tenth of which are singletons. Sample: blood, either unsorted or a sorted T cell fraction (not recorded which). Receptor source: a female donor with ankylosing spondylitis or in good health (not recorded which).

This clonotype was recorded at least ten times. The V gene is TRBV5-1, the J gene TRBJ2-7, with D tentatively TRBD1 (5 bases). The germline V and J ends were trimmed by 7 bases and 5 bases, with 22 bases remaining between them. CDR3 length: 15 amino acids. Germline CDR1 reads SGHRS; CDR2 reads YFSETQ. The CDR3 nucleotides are TGCGCCAGCCACACTGCGGACACCTTTGCCGACGAGCAGTACTTC. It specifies CASHTADTFADEQYF.

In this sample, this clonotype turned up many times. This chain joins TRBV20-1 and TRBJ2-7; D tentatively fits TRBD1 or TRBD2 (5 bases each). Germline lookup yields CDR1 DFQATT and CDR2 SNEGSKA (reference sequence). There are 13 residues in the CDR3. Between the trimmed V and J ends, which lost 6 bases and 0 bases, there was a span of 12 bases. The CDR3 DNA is TGCAGTGCGTGGGACCTCTACTCCTACGAGCAGTACTTC. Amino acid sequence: CSAWDLYSYEQYF.

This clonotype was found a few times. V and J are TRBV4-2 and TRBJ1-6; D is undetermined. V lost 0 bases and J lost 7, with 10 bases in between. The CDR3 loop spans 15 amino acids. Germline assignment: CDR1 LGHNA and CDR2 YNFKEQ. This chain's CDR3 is CASSQDLLGNSPLHF. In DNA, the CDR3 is TGTGCCAGCAGCCAAGATCTACTGGGAAATTCACCCCTCCACTTT.

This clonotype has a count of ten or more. DNA of the CDR3: TGTGCCAGCAGTAGGATAGGATATGAGCAGTTCTTC. The encoded protein is CASSRIGYEQFF. This rearrangement joins TRBV2 to TRBJ2-1; D unclear. This CDR3 is built from 12 residues. V lost 5 bases and J lost 8, with 10 bases in between. Germline V CDR1 and CDR2: SNHLY, FYNNEI.

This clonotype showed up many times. The CDR3 coding sequence is TGTGCCAGTGGCCCCTCTGGAAACACCATATATTTT. Translated: CASGPSGNTIYF. J is TRBJ1-3 and V is TRBV7-9; no clear D. The V end lost 9 bases, the J end lost 0 bases, and 6 bases lay between the germline ends. CDR3 length: 12 amino acids. Germline loops: CDR1 SEHNR, CDR2 FQNEAQ (reference sequence). Variable domain in full (rest from reference TRBV7-9 and TRBJ1-3): DTGVSQNPRHKITKRGQNVTFRCDPISEHNRLYWYRQTLGQGPEFLTYFQNEAQLEKSRLLSDRFSAERPKGSFSTLEIQRTEQGDSAMYLCASGPSGNTIYFGEGSWLTVV.

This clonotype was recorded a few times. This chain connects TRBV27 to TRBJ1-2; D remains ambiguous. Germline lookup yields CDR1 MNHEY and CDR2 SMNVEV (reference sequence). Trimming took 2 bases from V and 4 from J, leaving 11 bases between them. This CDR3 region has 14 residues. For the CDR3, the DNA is TGTGCCAGCAGTTTAGGATCCCTTGGCTATGGCTACACCTTC. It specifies CASSLGSLGYGYTF.

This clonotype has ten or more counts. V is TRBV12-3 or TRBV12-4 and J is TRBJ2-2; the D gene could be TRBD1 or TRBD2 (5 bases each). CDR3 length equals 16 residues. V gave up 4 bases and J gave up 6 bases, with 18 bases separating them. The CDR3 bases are TGTGCCAGCAGTTCCCTTGGTGGGGGTTGGGCCGGGGAGCTGTTTTTT. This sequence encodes CASSSLGGGWAGELFF.

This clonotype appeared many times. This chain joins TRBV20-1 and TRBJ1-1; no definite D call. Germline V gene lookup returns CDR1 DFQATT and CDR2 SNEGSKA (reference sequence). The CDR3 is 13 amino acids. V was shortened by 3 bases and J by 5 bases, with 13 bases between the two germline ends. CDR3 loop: CSASSVLGTEAFF. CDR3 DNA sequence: TGCAGTGCTAGTAGCGTTTTAGGAACTGAAGCTTTCTTT.

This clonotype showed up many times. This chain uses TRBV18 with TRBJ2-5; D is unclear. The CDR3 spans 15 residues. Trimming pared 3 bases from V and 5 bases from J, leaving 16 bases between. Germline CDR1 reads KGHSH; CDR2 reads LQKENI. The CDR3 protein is CASSPQRGNLETQYF. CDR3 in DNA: TGTGCCAGCTCACCTCAGCGTGGAAATTTGGAGACCCAGTACTTC.

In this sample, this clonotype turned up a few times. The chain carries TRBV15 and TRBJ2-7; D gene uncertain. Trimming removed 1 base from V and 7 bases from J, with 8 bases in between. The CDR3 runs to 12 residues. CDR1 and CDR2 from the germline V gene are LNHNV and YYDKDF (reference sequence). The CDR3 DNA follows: TGTGCCACCAGCAGAGTTCCAGGAGAGCAGTACTTC. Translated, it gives CATSRVPGEQYF.

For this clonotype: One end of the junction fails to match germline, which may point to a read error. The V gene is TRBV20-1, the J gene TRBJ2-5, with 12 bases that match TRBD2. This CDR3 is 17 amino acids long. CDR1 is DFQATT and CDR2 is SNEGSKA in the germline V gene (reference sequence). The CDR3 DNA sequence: TGCTGTGCTAGAGTCGCTAGCGGGAGGGCCGGGTTAGAGACCCAGTACTTC. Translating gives CCARVASGRAGLETQYF.

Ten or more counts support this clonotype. The DNA for the CDR3 is TGCGCCAGCAGTGAGCAGGGGCGCTACAATGAGCAGTTCTTC. Translation gives CASSEQGRYNEQFF. The rearrangement uses TRBV10-2 and TRBJ2-1, with TRBD1 as a possible D gene (6 bases). Germline assignment: CDR1 WSHSY and CDR2 SAAADI. V was clipped by 2 bases and J by 3 bases, with 8 bases between them. CDR3 length: 14 residues.

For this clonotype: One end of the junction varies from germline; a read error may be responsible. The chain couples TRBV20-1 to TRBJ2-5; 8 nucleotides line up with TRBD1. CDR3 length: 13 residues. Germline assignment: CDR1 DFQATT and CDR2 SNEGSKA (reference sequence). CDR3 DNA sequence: TGCAGTGCTGCTCAGGGGGCGGATGAGACCCTGTACTTC. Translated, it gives CSAAQGADETLYF.

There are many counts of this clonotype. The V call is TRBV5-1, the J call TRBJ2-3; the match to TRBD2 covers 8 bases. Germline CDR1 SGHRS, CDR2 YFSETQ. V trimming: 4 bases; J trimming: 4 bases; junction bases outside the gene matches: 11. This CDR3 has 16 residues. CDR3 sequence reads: CASSPRALAGSDTQYF. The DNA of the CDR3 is TGCGCCAGCAGCCCTCGGGCGCTAGCGGGCTCAGATACGCAGTATTTT.

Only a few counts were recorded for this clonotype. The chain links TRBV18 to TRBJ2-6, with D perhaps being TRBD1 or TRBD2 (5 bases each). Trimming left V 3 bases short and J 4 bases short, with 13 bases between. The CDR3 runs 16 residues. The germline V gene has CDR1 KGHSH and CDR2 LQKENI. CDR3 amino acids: CASSPSSGTGANVLTF. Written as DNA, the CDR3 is TGTGCCAGCTCACCGTCCTCGGGGACCGGGGCCAACGTCCTGACTTTC. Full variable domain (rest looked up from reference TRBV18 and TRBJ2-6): NAGVMQNPRHLVRRRGQEARLRCSPMKGHSHVYWYRQLPEEGLKFMVYLQKENIIDESGMPKERFSAEFPKEGPSILRIQQVVRGDSAAYFCASSPSSGTGANVLTFGAGSRLTVL.

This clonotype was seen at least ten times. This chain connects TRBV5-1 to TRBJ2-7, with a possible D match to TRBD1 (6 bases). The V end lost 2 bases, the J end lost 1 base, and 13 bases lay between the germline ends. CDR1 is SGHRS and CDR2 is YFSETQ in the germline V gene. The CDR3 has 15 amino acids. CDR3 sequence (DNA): TGCGCCAGCAGCTTTCAACAGGGAGAGTCCTACGAGCAGTACTTC. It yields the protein CASSFQQGESYEQYF.

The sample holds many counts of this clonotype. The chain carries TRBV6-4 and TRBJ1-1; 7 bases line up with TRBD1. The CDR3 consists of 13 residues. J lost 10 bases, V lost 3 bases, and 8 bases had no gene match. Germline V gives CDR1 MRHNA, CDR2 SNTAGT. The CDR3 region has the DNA TGTGCCAGCAGTGAAAGACAGGGATCCGGAGCTTTCTTT. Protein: CASSERQGSGAFF.